The 15 T cell receptor beta chains in this list originate from one sample, sequenced in a study of T cell changes during pregnancy in multiple sclerosis. Produced via immunoSEQ multiplex PCR; TCRdb's table is partial and in-frame only. The sample shows tens of thousands of clones, around 94% of them seen only once. The specimen comprised peripheral blood, sampled in the third trimester of pregnancy. These receptors came from a female donor with multiple sclerosis, enrolled in a pregnancy study.

V gene TRBV27 combines with J gene TRBJ2-1, with no clear D. The V gene lost 0 bases and the J gene lost 8 bases, with 8 bases spanning the gap. Per the germline V gene, CDR1 is MNHEY and CDR2 is SMNVEV (reference sequence). The CDR3 contains 13 residues. In DNA, the CDR3 is TGTGCCAGCAGTTTATCTATTCCCGATGAGCAGTTCTTC. It encodes CASSLSIPDEQFF.

For this clone: This sample includes further DNA sequences coding for the same CDR3. The V and J genes are TRBV5-1 and TRBJ1-2, with 7 bases matching TRBD1. This CDR3 contains 13 residues. Trimming took 1 base from V and 4 from J; bases not matched to a gene: 1. Germline assignment: CDR1 SGHRS and CDR2 YFSETQ. The CDR3 region has the DNA TGCGCCAGCAGCTTGAGGGACAGCTATGGCTACACCTTC. This translates into CASSLRDSYGYTF. The full variable domain, its missing parts supplied by reference TRBV5-1 and TRBJ1-2, is KAGVTQTPRYLIKTRGQQVTLSCSPISGHRSVSWYQQTPGQGLQFLFEYFSETQRNKGNFPGRFSGRQFSNSRSEMNVSTLELGDSALYLCASSLRDSYGYTFGSGTRLTVV.

The chain is built from TRBV27 and TRBJ2-7; 11 nucleotides align to TRBD1. Germline CDR1 MNHEY, CDR2 SMNVEV (reference sequence). This CDR3 spans 14 amino acids. The junction had 3 bases not matched to a gene; V was cut back by 5 bases and J by 3 bases. For the CDR3, the DNA is TGTGCCAGCAGTGACGGGACAGGGGGCTACGAGCAGTACTTC. Translation gives CASSDGTGGYEQYF.

CDR3: CASSALAGFGTGELFF. The CDR3 DNA follows: TGTGCCAGCAGCGCACTAGCGGGATTTGGAACCGGGGAGCTGTTTTTT. The chain couples TRBV14 to TRBJ2-2; 10 nucleotides agree with TRBD2. Germline V CDR1 and CDR2: SGHDN, FVKESK. The length of the CDR3 is 16 residues. Trimming cost V 5 bases and J 5 bases; bases outside gene matches: 8.

The chain combines TRBV5-1 with TRBJ2-7; D is perhaps TRBD1 (5 bases). The CDR3 has 13 amino acids. Germline assignment: CDR1 SGHRS and CDR2 YFSETQ. Trimming left V 4 bases short and J 0 bases short, with 8 bases between. CDR3 amino acids: CASSPDNSYEQYF. The CDR3, as DNA: TGCGCCAGCAGCCCGGACAACTCCTACGAGCAGTACTTC. The full variable domain, rest sourced from reference TRBV5-1 and TRBJ2-7, is KAGVTQTPRYLIKTRGQQVTLSCSPISGHRSVSWYQQTPGQGLQFLFEYFSETQRNKGNFPGRFSGRQFSNSRSEMNVSTLELGDSALYLCASSPDNSYEQYFGPGTRLTVT.

The V and J genes are TRBV6-6 and TRBJ2-7; 8 bases are a match to TRBD1. Germline lookup yields CDR1 MNHNY and CDR2 SVGAGI (reference sequence). The V gene end was trimmed by 6 bases and the J gene end by 6 bases; junction bases not matched to a gene: 4. The CDR3 length is 12 residues. The CDR3 DNA sequence: TGTGCCAGCAGCCCGACAGGGGCCGAGCAGTACTTC. This translates into CASSPTGAEQYF.

The rearrangement joins TRBV11-2 to TRBJ1-2; maybe TRBD1 (5 bases). V was shortened by 4 bases and J by 4 bases, with 16 bases between the two germline ends. The CDR3 consists of 15 residues. The V gene's germline CDR1 is SGHAT and CDR2 FQNNGV. The CDR3 spells CASSWQGLLGYGYTF. The CDR3 DNA sequence: TGTGCCAGCAGCTGGCAGGGACTCCTAGGCTATGGCTACACCTTC.

Turning to this clone: Germline is not matched at one junction end, which may reflect a read error. The CDR3 nucleotides are TGTGCCAGCAGCCTAGCGGGCCGCTCCTACGAGCAGTACTTC. Translated, it gives CASSLAGRSYEQYF. The gene calls are TRBV7-2 and TRBJ2-7; 8 positions match TRBD2. The CDR3 covers 14 residues. Germline loops: CDR1 SGHTA, CDR2 FQGNSA.

The V gene is TRBV9, the J gene TRBJ2-3; TRBD2 matches at 8 bases. This CDR3 spans 13 amino acids. V dropped 5 bases and J dropped 4; count of bases not matched to a gene: 3. The germline V gene encodes CDR1 SGDLS and CDR2 YYNGEE. This CDR3 reads CASSATSADTQYF. For the CDR3, the DNA is TGTGCCAGCAGTGCGACTAGCGCAGATACGCAGTATTTT.

V and J are TRBV9 and TRBJ2-7; 9 positions match TRBD1. This CDR3 is built from 14 residues. Germline CDR1 is SGDLS and CDR2 is YYNGEE. The junction had 4 bases not matched to a gene; V was cut back by 2 bases and J by 4 bases. Written as DNA, the CDR3 is TGTGCCAGCAGCGTCGGGACAGGGACGTACGAGCAGTACTTC. Translated: CASSVGTGTYEQYF.

The rearrangement joins TRBV5-1 to TRBJ2-5, with 9 bases lining up with TRBD1. Germline V gene sequence: CDR1 SGHRS, CDR2 YFSETQ. With 2 bases clipped from V and 2 bases from J, the junction kept 1 base outside the gene matches. This CDR3 contains 14 residues. The CDR3: CASSLQGAQETQYF. The DNA of the CDR3 is TGCGCCAGCAGCTTACAGGGGGCACAAGAGACCCAGTACTTC.

The chain couples TRBV25-1 to TRBJ1-4, with 8 bases that match TRBD1. The CDR3 covers 17 residues. The germline gives CDR1 MGHDK, CDR2 SYGVNS. The V segment lost 6 bases and the J segment 5 bases; nucleotides outside the gene matches: 14. The CDR3: CASRPRTGGRKNEKLFF. The CDR3 nucleotides read TGTGCCAGCAGACCCCGAACAGGGGGGCGGAAGAATGAAAAACTGTTTTTT.

This rearrangement joins TRBV7-8 to TRBJ1-5; 8 bases match TRBD1. Looked up from germline, CDR1 is SGHVS and CDR2 is FQNEAQ. Losses at the gene ends were 4 bases for V and 10 bases for J; bases not matched to a gene: 9. This CDR3 is built from 14 residues. In DNA, the CDR3 is TGTGCCAGCAGCTCAGGGGGCCGAGTTCAACCCCAGCATTTT. Protein sequence: CASSSGGRVQPQHF.

The CDR3 DNA reads as TGTGCCAGTAGTAGGACTTACACCGGGGAGAATGAGCAGTTCTTC. Its translation: CASSRTYTGENEQFF. This chain joins TRBV19 and TRBJ2-1; D is perhaps TRBD2 (5 bases). Germline CDR1 reads LNHDA; CDR2 reads SQIVND (reference sequence). The V end lost 4 bases, the J end lost 7 bases, and 17 bases lay between the germline ends. The CDR3 contains 15 residues.

J is TRBJ2-1 and V is TRBV28; TRBD1 matches 11 bases. The CDR3 consists of 15 residues. Per the germline V gene, CDR1 is MDHEN and CDR2 is SYDVKM. V lost 1 base and J lost 8; bases outside the gene matches: 4. The CDR3 loop is CASSLFGQGADEQFF. CDR3 DNA: TGTGCCAGCAGTTTATTCGGACAGGGGGCGGATGAGCAGTTCTTC.